These T cell receptor beta chains were read from a single sample in a study of CD8 T cells in Susac syndrome. TCRdb re-called the immunoSEQ multiplex PCR reads through MiXCR, storing one row per CDR3 protein. Of 150,000 or so distinct CDR3 sequences listed, approximately 95% were seen once; the top ten hold about 0.15%. Sequencing was carried out using CD4+ T cells from PBMCs. The receptors come from a human donor with Susac syndrome. Both conserved end residues are part of each CDR3. D genes are given only for firm matches. Rows give clone size only sometimes, using once, few, many, or a class for an expanded clone.

TGTGCCAGTACTTCGTCCTACAATCAGCCCCAGCATTTT	CASTSSYNQPQHF	NA	TRBJ1-5	TRBV19	NA
TGTGCCAGCAGCTTAGCCGTTGGACTAGCGGGAGGGGTGGGAAACATTCAGTACTTC	CASSLAVGLAGGVGNIQYF	NA	TRBJ2-4	TRBV7-8	TRBD2
TGTGCCAGCAGTGAATCGTCAGGGGTAGAGACCCAGTACTTC	CASSESSGVETQYF	once	TRBJ2-5	TRBV25-1	NA
TGTGCCAGCTCACCAATGGAGCTAGCGGGAGGCCGGGAGCAGTTCTTC	CASSPMELAGGREQFF	NA	TRBJ2-1	TRBV18	TRBD2
TGTGCCAGCTCCCTTTGCATCGCGACGGACAGGGTTTATAGCAATCAGCCCCAGCATTTT	CASSLCIATDRVYSNQPQHF	NA	TRBJ1-5	TRBV9	TRBD1
TGCAGCGTTTGGGACAGCCTCTACGAGCAGTACTTC	CSVWDSLYEQYF	NA	TRBJ2-7	TRBV29-1	TRBD1
TGTGCCAGCACTCAAGGGGGTCGGGCCAACGTCCTGACTTTC	CASTQGGRANVLTF	NA	TRBJ2-6	TRBV6-6	NA
TGTGCCAGCAGTTTACAGGGAGTGGGCAATCAGCCCCAGCATTTT	CASSLQGVGNQPQHF	NA	TRBJ1-5	TRBV12-3/TRBV12-4	NA
TGCGCCAGCAGCCTAGGAGACAGAAATCAGCCCCAGCATTTT	CASSLGDRNQPQHF	NA	TRBJ1-5	TRBV5-1	NA
TGTGCCAGCAGCGTATCTGGGACGCGGCCTGGCTACACCTTC	CASSVSGTRPGYTF	NA	TRBJ1-2	TRBV9	NA
TGTGCCTGTGGGCGGAACACAGATACGCAGTATTTT	CACGRNTDTQYF	NA	TRBJ2-3	TRBV2	NA
TGCAGTGCTGGCGGAGCGGGAGGGCTGGACGAGCAGTACTTC	CSAGGAGGLDEQYF	NA	TRBJ2-7	TRBV20-1	TRBD2
TGTGCCAGTAGTCGGGGCAGGGACGCCTACGAGCAGTACTTC	CASSRGRDAYEQYF	NA	TRBJ2-7	TRBV19	NA
TGCAGCGCCCCAAGCGTCGGGCTATACAATGAGCAGTTCTTC	CSAPSVGLYNEQFF	NA	TRBJ2-1	TRBV29-1	NA
TGCGCCAGCAGCCTTCTACCGTACAATGAGCAGTTCTTC	CASSLLPYNEQFF	NA	TRBJ2-1	TRBV4-1	NA
TGCAGCGCCGAAAAGGGTGGTACTGAAGCTTTCTTT	CSAEKGGTEAFF	few	TRBJ1-1	TRBV29-1	NA
TGTGCCAGCAGCACTCTGGTGGGGCTAGCGGGGACCTACGAGCAGTACTTC	CASSTLVGLAGTYEQYF	NA	TRBJ2-7	TRBV11-2	TRBD2
TGCGCCGGCCGACAGGGCACCTCCTATAATTCACCCCTCCACTTT	CAGRQGTSYNSPLHF	NA	TRBJ1-6	TRBV29-1	TRBD1
TGCAGTGCTAGGAAGGGGGCGTGGACTGAAGCTTTCTTT	CSARKGAWTEAFF	NA	TRBJ1-1	TRBV20-1	TRBD1
TGTGCCTGGAGTCCCCGAGGACGGCCCCTCCGTGGCTACACCTTC	CAWSPRGRPLRGYTF	NA	TRBJ1-2	TRBV30	NA
TGTGCCAGCTCACCACTCAGGGGTATGGACGAGCAGTACTTC	CASSPLRGMDEQYF	NA	TRBJ2-7	TRBV18	NA
TGTGCCAGCAGTCTCGGACTAGCGGAGTGGTACGAGCAGTACTTC	CASSLGLAEWYEQYF	NA	TRBJ2-7	TRBV6-1	TRBD2